Listed here is a single TCR beta chain. These data are taken from a study of blood T cell repertoires in COVID-19. Background on the study: Samples of COVID-19 (acute and convalescent) were obtained from the United States, Italy and Spain. PBMCs, B-cell-depleted T cells, or T cells were the source of the cDNA or gDNA that made up the material.

Per the authors' pipeline: Amplification with reference gene primers provided the estimates of nucleated cell counts. Method: immunoSEQ multiplex PCR; TCRdb's copy keeps in-frame clones and lacks some. That table furnishes V, J and clone size, whereas the DNA furnished D and trimming. The repertoire consists of about 480,000 clones, with approximately 90% occurring once and the leading ten covering around 4.5%. V gave up 7 bases and J gave up 4 bases; unmatched junction bases: 9. Germline V gene lookup returns CDR1 LGHNA and CDR2 YNFKEQ. This CDR3 has 15 residues. This sequence originates from a woman between 25 and 40 years old with acute or convalescent COVID-19. This chain joins TRBV4-2 and TRBJ1-1, with 10 bases aligning to TRBD1. The sample consisted of peripheral blood. The CDR3 here is CASTLGQGTGTEAFF. In DNA form, the CDR3 reads TGTGCCAGCACCCTGGGACAGGGGACCGGCACTGAAGCTTTCTTT.